This record concerns one T cell receptor beta chain sequence. The sample originates from a study of blood T cell repertoires in COVID-19. Profiling relied on immunoSEQ multiplex PCR, and the TCRdb table lists in-frame clones only, not all of them. This repertoire shows about 210,000 clones, just over 85% found once; its top ten account for 1.5%. The germline CDR1 and CDR2 sequences are SQVTM and ANQGSEA. Unmatched junction bases numbered 9, after V lost 5 bases and J lost 0 bases. This CDR3 has 16 amino acids. The sequencing input was peripheral blood. This TCR was sampled from a man between 18 and 35 years old with active or convalescent COVID-19. J is TRBJ2-1 and V is TRBV29-1; TRBD1 agrees at 8 bases. The CDR3 region is CSVTPGTGSSYNEQFF. The CDR3 DNA follows: TGCAGCGTTACCCCCGGGACAGGTAGCTCCTACAATGAGCAGTTCTTC.